The rows below give T cell receptor beta chains drawn from one sample of a study of human T cells and chemical hapten exposure. TCRdb independently ran MiXCR on the RACE reads; one entry per CDR3 protein. The sample contains approximately 400,000 distinct CDR3 sequences, approximately 4.4% of which appear only once. Sequences were derived from whole blood, sampled in connection with sensitization to the hapten diphenylcyclopropenone (DPC). The receptors were sampled from a woman between 45 and 60 years old with alopecia areata. Some clones in this sample may be carry-over from other donors' samples. The CDR3 runs from the conserved cysteine through the conserved F or W. D genes are given only for firm matches. Clone size is given for some rows only: seen once, a few or many times, or a class if the clone is expanded.

J gene: TRBJ1-2
V gene: TRBV4-1
clone size: many
D gene: -
CDR3 DNA: TGCGCCAGCAGCCAAGATAGGGGACCGAGCTATGGCTACACCTTC
CDR3 protein: CASSQDRGPSYGYTF

J gene: TRBJ2-1
V gene: TRBV21-1
clone size: many
D gene: -
CDR3 DNA: TGTGCCAGCAGCAATCCACCCTACAATGAGCAGTTCTTC
CDR3 protein: CASSNPPYNEQFF

J gene: TRBJ1-4
V gene: TRBV4-2
clone size: -
D gene: -
CDR3 DNA: TGTGCCAGCAGCCAAAGGGCCCCCGGGGGCGAATCCTTGGGGATGAAACTGTTTTTT
CDR3 protein: CASSQRAPGGESLGMKLFF

J gene: TRBJ2-2
V gene: TRBV5-1
clone size: many
D gene: TRBD2
CDR3 DNA: TGCGCCAGCTCTGGACTAGCGGGAGGCCGCGGGGAGCTGTTTTTT
CDR3 protein: CASSGLAGGRGELFF

J gene: TRBJ1-5
V gene: TRBV6-6
clone size: -
D gene: -
CDR3 DNA: TGTGCCAGCAGTTACGGGGCAGGCAATCAGCCCCAGCATTTT
CDR3 protein: CASSYGAGNQPQHF

J gene: TRBJ1-6
V gene: TRBV20-1
clone size: many
D gene: -
CDR3 DNA: TGCAGTGCTAGCCTTAGGACGGAATATAATTCACCCCTCCACTTT
CDR3 protein: CSASLRTEYNSPLHF

J gene: TRBJ1-2
V gene: TRBV12-3/TRBV12-4
clone size: -
D gene: -
CDR3 DNA: TGTGCCAGCAGTTTAACAGGCCCGAGAGAGTACACCTTC
CDR3 protein: CASSLTGPREYTF

J gene: TRBJ2-3
V gene: TRBV5-1
clone size: -
D gene: TRBD2
CDR3 DNA: TGCGCCAGCAGCTTGGATGGCGGGGGGGCCCCAGATACGCAGTATTTT
CDR3 protein: CASSLDGGGAPDTQYF

J gene: TRBJ1-3
V gene: TRBV6-5
clone size: many
D gene: -
CDR3 DNA: TGTGCCAGCATCAGTTCTGGAAACACCATATATTTT
CDR3 protein: CASISSGNTIYF

J gene: TRBJ1-1
V gene: TRBV18
clone size: few
D gene: TRBD1
CDR3 DNA: TGTGCCAGCTCACCGGGACAGGGAGTATGGACTGAAGCTTTCTTT
CDR3 protein: CASSPGQGVWTEAFF

J gene: TRBJ1-4
V gene: TRBV7-6
clone size: many
D gene: -
CDR3 DNA: TGTGCCAGCAGCTTAGCGGTCAGTGAAAAACTGTTTTTT
CDR3 protein: CASSLAVSEKLFF

J gene: TRBJ2-1
V gene: TRBV12-3/TRBV12-4
clone size: many
D gene: TRBD2
CDR3 DNA: TGTGCCAGCAGGCTAGCGGGAGGGCCCTACAATGAGCAGTTCTTC
CDR3 protein: CASRLAGGPYNEQFF

J gene: TRBJ2-5
V gene: TRBV6-6
clone size: few
D gene: -
CDR3 DNA: TGTGCCAGCAGTTACGGAGGGGCCCCAGGGGAGACCCAGTACTTC
CDR3 protein: CASSYGGAPGETQYF

J gene: TRBJ1-5
V gene: TRBV18
clone size: few
D gene: -
CDR3 DNA: TGTGCCAGCTCACCAGGACAGCCCCTTAGCAATCAGCCCCAGCATTTT
CDR3 protein: CASSPGQPLSNQPQHF

J gene: TRBJ1-4
V gene: TRBV6-6
clone size: many
D gene: -
CDR3 DNA: TGTGCCAGCAGTTACCCACAGGGAACCGGTGAAAAACTGTTTTTT
CDR3 protein: CASSYPQGTGEKLFF

J gene: TRBJ2-5
V gene: TRBV4-3
clone size: many
D gene: -
CDR3 DNA: TGCGCCAGCAGCCAGACACTAGCTACGGGAGAGACCCAGTACTTC
CDR3 protein: CASSQTLATGETQYF

J gene: TRBJ2-3
V gene: TRBV20-1
clone size: few
D gene: -
CDR3 DNA: TGCAGTGCCCAACAAGGGGCAGGGTCAGATACGCAGTATTTT
CDR3 protein: CSAQQGAGSDTQYF

J gene: TRBJ2-1
V gene: TRBV3-1
clone size: many
D gene: TRBD1
CDR3 DNA: TGTGCCAGCAGCCAAGGGACAGGGGATGAGCAGTTCTTC
CDR3 protein: CASSQGTGDEQFF

J gene: TRBJ2-7
V gene: TRBV6-1
clone size: -
D gene: -
CDR3 DNA: TGTGCCAGCAGTGACGATTGGGAGTTCTCCTACGAGCAGTACTTC
CDR3 protein: CASSDDWEFSYEQYF

J gene: TRBJ2-5
V gene: TRBV7-2
clone size: many
D gene: -
CDR3 DNA: TGTGCCAGCAGCTTAGTAACTAGAGGTGGAGAGACCCAGTACTTC
CDR3 protein: CASSLVTRGGETQYF

J gene: TRBJ1-1
V gene: TRBV10-3
clone size: many
D gene: TRBD1
CDR3 DNA: TGTGCCATCACTGAAACCGGGACAGAGAACACTGAAGCTTTCTTT
CDR3 protein: CAITETGTENTEAFF

J gene: TRBJ1-4
V gene: TRBV12-3/TRBV12-4
clone size: few
D gene: TRBD1
CDR3 DNA: TGTGCCAGCAGGAGACAGGGTGGTGAAAAACTGTTTTTT
CDR3 protein: CASRRQGGEKLFF

J gene: TRBJ1-2
V gene: TRBV7-2
clone size: -
D gene: -
CDR3 DNA: TGTGCCAGCAGCCCAAATAGGGGGACATCAGGCTACACCTTC
CDR3 protein: CASSPNRGTSGYTF

J gene: TRBJ2-1
V gene: TRBV6-6
clone size: few
D gene: -
CDR3 DNA: TGTGCCAGCAGTTCCCTTAGCGCCAGCTCCTACAATGAGCAGTTCTTC
CDR3 protein: CASSSLSASSYNEQFF

J gene: TRBJ1-1
V gene: TRBV5-4
clone size: many
D gene: -
CDR3 DNA: TGTGCCAGCGGCGGGGGGGGTGAAGCTTTCTTT
CDR3 protein: CASGGGGEAFF

J gene: TRBJ2-7
V gene: TRBV5-1
clone size: -
D gene: TRBD1
CDR3 DNA: TGCGCCAGCAGCCGACTCGGACAGGACCTTGGCGAGCAGTACTTC
CDR3 protein: CASSRLGQDLGEQYF

J gene: TRBJ2-7
V gene: TRBV6-1
clone size: few
D gene: -
CDR3 DNA: TGTGCCAGCACCAGCAGAGGACAGGGAGGGCACGAGCAGTACTTC
CDR3 protein: CASTSRGQGGHEQYF

J gene: TRBJ1-1
V gene: TRBV5-1
clone size: many
D gene: TRBD1
CDR3 DNA: TGCGCCAGCACCGTGGACAGGGACACTGAAGCTTTCTTT
CDR3 protein: CASTVDRDTEAFF

J gene: TRBJ2-2
V gene: TRBV18
clone size: many
D gene: -
CDR3 DNA: TGTGCCAGCTCACCGGAGCGAATCGGGGAGCTGTTTTTT
CDR3 protein: CASSPERIGELFF

J gene: TRBJ1-4
V gene: TRBV5-4
clone size: few
D gene: TRBD1
CDR3 DNA: TGTGCCAGCACCGACAGGGGTGGGGAAAAACTGTTTTTT
CDR3 protein: CASTDRGGEKLFF

J gene: TRBJ1-5
V gene: TRBV4-3
clone size: many
D gene: -
CDR3 DNA: TGCGCCAGCAGCCAAGGGGCCCAGACGCGGCCCCAGCATTTT
CDR3 protein: CASSQGAQTRPQHF

J gene: TRBJ2-2
V gene: TRBV29-1
clone size: many
D gene: TRBD1
CDR3 DNA: TGCAGCTTCCGGGACAGCGGGGAGCTGTTTTTT
CDR3 protein: CSFRDSGELFF

J gene: TRBJ1-2
V gene: TRBV10-3
clone size: many
D gene: TRBD1
CDR3 DNA: TGTGCCATACAACTGACAGGGGTTGGAGGCTACACCTTC
CDR3 protein: CAIQLTGVGGYTF

J gene: TRBJ1-5
V gene: TRBV7-2
clone size: many
D gene: -
CDR3 DNA: TGTGCCAGCAGCTTAAGCGGCGGGGGAGGTAATCAGCCCCAGCATTTT
CDR3 protein: CASSLSGGGGNQPQHF

J gene: TRBJ1-1
V gene: TRBV29-1
clone size: many
D gene: -
CDR3 DNA: TGCAGCGTTGACGTAGTCACTGAAGCTTTCTTT
CDR3 protein: CSVDVVTEAFF

J gene: TRBJ2-3
V gene: TRBV20-1
clone size: many
D gene: TRBD2
CDR3 DNA: TGCAGTGCTAGAATAGCGGGAGTCACAGATACGCAGTATTTT
CDR3 protein: CSARIAGVTDTQYF

J gene: TRBJ2-7
V gene: TRBV19
clone size: many
D gene: TRBD1
CDR3 DNA: TGTGCCAGCCTTAAGGGACCCCGGGACAGGGTATACGAGCAGTACTTC
CDR3 protein: CASLKGPRDRVYEQYF

J gene: TRBJ1-5
V gene: TRBV12-3/TRBV12-4
clone size: -
D gene: -
CDR3 DNA: TGTGCCAGCAGTCAGGGAGGCGCAGGTCAGCCCCAGCATTTT
CDR3 protein: CASSQGGAGQPQHF

J gene: TRBJ2-1
V gene: TRBV12-3/TRBV12-4
clone size: -
D gene: TRBD2
CDR3 DNA: TGTGCCAGCAGTCCCGGGACTAGCTCCTCCTACAATGAGCAGTTCTTC
CDR3 protein: CASSPGTSSSYNEQFF

J gene: TRBJ1-1
V gene: TRBV3-1
clone size: many
D gene: -
CDR3 DNA: TGTGCCAGCAGCCAAGGAAGGGAGGGAGGAGCTTTCTTT
CDR3 protein: CASSQGREGGAFF

J gene: TRBJ1-4
V gene: TRBV27
clone size: -
D gene: -
CDR3 DNA: TGTGCCAGCAGGTCGCGGGGAAAACTGTTTTTT
CDR3 protein: CASRSRGKLFF

J gene: TRBJ1-2
V gene: TRBV7-8
clone size: many
D gene: TRBD1
CDR3 DNA: TGTGCCAGCAGCTTAGCCGTTCCGGGACAGGGACTCCGAGCTAACTATGGCTACACCTTC
CDR3 protein: CASSLAVPGQGLRANYGYTF

J gene: TRBJ1-2
V gene: TRBV19
clone size: many
D gene: -
CDR3 DNA: TGTGCCAGTAGCCAGGGGACGCTGGCTGGTGGCTACACCTTC
CDR3 protein: CASSQGTLAGGYTF

J gene: TRBJ2-1
V gene: TRBV2
clone size: many
D gene: TRBD2
CDR3 DNA: TGTGCCAGCAGCGCAAGCGGGGGCAATGAGCAGTTCTTC
CDR3 protein: CASSASGGNEQFF

J gene: TRBJ1-1
V gene: TRBV2
clone size: many
D gene: -
CDR3 DNA: TGTGCCAGCAGTGCCCTGGAAAACACTGAAGCTTTCTTT
CDR3 protein: CASSALENTEAFF

J gene: TRBJ1-1
V gene: TRBV9
clone size: -
D gene: -
CDR3 DNA: TGTGCCAGCAGCGTAGCCCTGAACACTGAAGCTTTCTTT
CDR3 protein: CASSVALNTEAFF

J gene: TRBJ1-5
V gene: TRBV20-1
clone size: many
D gene: -
CDR3 DNA: TGCAGTGCTATCGGGGGTAATAGCAATCAGCCCCAGCATTTT
CDR3 protein: CSAIGGNSNQPQHF

J gene: TRBJ2-1
V gene: TRBV6-2/TRBV6-3
clone size: -
D gene: TRBD2
CDR3 DNA: TGTGCCAGCAGTTTTGGGGGGACTAACCACAATGAGCAGTTCTTC
CDR3 protein: CASSFGGTNHNEQFF